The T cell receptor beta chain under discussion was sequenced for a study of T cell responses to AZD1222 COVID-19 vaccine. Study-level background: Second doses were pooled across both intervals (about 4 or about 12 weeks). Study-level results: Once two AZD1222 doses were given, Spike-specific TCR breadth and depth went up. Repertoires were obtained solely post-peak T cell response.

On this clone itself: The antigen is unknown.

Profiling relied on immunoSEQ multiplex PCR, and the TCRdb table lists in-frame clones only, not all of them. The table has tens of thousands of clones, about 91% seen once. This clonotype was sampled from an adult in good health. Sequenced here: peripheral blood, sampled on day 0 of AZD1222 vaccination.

The chain's CDR3 is CASSHNNMNTEAFF. The CDR3 DNA is TGCGCCAGCAGCCACAACAATATGAACACTGAAGCTTTCTTT. This sequence joins TRBV4-1 and TRBJ1-1; unclear D gene. Germline V gene lookup returns CDR1 MGHRA and CDR2 YSYEKL. Trimming took off 3 bases at V and 0 bases at J, with 8 bases between the two ends. The CDR3 runs 14 residues.